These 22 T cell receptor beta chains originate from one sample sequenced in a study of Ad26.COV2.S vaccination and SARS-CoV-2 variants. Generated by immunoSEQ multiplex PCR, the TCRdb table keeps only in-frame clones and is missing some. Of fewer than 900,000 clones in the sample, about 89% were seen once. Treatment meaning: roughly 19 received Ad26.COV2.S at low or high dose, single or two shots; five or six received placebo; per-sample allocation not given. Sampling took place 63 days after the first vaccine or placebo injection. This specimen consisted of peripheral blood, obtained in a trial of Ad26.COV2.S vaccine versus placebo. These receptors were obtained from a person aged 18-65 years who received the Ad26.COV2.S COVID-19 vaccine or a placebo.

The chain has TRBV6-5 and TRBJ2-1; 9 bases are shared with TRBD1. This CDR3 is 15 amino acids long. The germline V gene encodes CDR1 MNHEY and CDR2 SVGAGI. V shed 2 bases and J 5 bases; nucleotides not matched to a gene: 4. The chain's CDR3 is CASSYGTGPHNEQFF. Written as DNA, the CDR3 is TGTGCCAGCAGTTACGGGACAGGGCCACACAATGAGCAGTTCTTC.

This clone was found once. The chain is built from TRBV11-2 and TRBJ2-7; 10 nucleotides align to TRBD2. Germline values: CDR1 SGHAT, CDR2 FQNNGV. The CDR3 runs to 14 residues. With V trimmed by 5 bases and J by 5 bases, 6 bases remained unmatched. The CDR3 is CASSMGLAYHEQYF. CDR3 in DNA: TGTGCCAGCAGCATGGGACTAGCGTACCACGAGCAGTACTTC.

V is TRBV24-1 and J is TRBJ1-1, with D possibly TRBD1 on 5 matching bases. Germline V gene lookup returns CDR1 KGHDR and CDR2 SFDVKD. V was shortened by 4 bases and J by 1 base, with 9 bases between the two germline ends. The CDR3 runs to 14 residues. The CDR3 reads CATSDTGGNTEAFF. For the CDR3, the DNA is TGTGCCACCAGTGACACAGGAGGGAACACTGAAGCTTTCTTT.

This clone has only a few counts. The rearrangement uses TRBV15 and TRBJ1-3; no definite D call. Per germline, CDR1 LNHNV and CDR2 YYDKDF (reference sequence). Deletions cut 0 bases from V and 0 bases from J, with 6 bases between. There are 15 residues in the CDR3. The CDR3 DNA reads TGTGCCACCAGCAGAGATCTGGCCTCTGGAAACACCATATATTTT. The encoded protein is CATSRDLASGNTIYF.

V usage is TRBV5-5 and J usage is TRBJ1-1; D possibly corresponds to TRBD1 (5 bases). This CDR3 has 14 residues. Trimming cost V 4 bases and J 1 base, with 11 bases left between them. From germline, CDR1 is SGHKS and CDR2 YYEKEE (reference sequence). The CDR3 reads CASSRTTGNTEAFF. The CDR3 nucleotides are TGTGCCAGCAGCCGGACAACAGGGAACACTGAAGCTTTCTTT.

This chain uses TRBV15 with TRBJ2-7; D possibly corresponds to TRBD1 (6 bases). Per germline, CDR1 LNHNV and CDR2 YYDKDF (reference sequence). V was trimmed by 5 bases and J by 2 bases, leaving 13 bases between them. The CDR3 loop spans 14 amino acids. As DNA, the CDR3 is TGTGCCACCAGCGTTGGCAGGGGCCCCTACGAGCAGTACTTC. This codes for CATSVGRGPYEQYF.

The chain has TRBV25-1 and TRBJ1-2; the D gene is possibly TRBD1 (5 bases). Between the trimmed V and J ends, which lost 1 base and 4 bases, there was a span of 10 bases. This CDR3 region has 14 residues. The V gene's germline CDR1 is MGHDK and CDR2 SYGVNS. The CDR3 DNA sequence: TGTGCCAGCAGTGAATCGGCAGGGATCTATGGCTACACCTTC. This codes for CASSESAGIYGYTF.

CDR3 region: CASTEAGGSTGELFF. Written as DNA, the CDR3 is TGTGCCAGCACTGAAGCGGGGGGAAGCACCGGGGAGCTGTTTTTT. The V call is TRBV7-2, the J call TRBJ2-2, with 9 bases fitting TRBD2. This CDR3 contains 15 residues. Germline CDR1 SGHTA, CDR2 FQGNSA. The V gene end was trimmed by 7 bases and the J gene end by 4 bases; junction bases not matched to a gene: 7.

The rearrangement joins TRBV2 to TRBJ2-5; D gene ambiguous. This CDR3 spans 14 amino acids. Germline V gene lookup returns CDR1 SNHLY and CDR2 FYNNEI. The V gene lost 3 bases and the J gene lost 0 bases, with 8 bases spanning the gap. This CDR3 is CASSEGGYQETQYF. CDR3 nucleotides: TGTGCCAGCAGTGAGGGCGGTTACCAAGAGACCCAGTACTTC.

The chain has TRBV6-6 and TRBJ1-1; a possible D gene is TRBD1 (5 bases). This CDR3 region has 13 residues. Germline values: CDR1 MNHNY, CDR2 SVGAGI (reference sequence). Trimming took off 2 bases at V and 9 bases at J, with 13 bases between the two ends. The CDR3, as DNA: TGTGCCAGCAGTTACGAATGGGCAGGGAAAGCTTTCTTT. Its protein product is CASSYEWAGKAFF.

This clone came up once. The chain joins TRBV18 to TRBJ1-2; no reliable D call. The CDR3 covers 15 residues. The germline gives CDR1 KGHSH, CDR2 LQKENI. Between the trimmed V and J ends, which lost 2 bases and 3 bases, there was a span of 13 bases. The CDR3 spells CASSPGPSADYGYTF. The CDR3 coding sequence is TGTGCCAGCTCACCAGGTCCCTCGGCGGACTATGGCTACACCTTC.

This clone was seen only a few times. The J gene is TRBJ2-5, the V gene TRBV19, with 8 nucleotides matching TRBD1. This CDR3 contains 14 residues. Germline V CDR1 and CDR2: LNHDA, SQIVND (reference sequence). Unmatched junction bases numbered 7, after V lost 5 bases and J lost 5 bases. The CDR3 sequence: CASSLGQEWETQYF. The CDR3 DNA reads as TGTGCCAGTAGTTTGGGACAGGAATGGGAGACCCAGTACTTC.

CDR3 loop: CASSRPLEETQYF. CDR3 DNA: TGTGCCAGCAGTCGGCCCTTAGAAGAGACCCAGTACTTC. The V call is TRBV6-6, the J call TRBJ2-5; D call uncertain. The germline V gene has CDR1 MNHNY and CDR2 SVGAGI (reference sequence). Trimming left V 5 bases short and J 3 bases short, with 10 bases between. This CDR3 region has 13 residues.

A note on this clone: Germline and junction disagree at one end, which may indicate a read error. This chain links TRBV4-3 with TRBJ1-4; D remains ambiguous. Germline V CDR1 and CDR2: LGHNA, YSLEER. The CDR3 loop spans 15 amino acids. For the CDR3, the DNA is TGCGCCAGCAGCAAAGAGGGAAGACTTAATGAAAAACTGTTTTTT. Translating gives CASSKEGRLNEKLFF.

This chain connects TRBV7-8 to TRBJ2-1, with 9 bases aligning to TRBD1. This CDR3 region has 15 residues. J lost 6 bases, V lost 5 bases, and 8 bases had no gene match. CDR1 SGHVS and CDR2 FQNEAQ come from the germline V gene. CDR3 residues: CASSPTDRGGNEQFF. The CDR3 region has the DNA TGTGCCAGCAGCCCAACGGACAGGGGAGGCAATGAGCAGTTCTTC.

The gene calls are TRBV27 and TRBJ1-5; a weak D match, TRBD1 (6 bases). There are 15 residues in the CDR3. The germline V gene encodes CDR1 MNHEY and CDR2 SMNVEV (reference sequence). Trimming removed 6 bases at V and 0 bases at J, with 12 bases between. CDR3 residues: CASRSGHYSNQPQHF. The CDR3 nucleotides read TGTGCCAGCAGGTCGGGACATTATAGCAATCAGCCCCAGCATTTT.

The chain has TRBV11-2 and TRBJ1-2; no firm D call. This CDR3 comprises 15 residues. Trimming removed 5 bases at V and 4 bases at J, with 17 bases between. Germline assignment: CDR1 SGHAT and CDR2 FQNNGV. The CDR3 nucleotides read TGTGCCAGCAGCCTACCTGGCCGAAGGCCCTATGGCTACACCTTC. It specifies CASSLPGRRPYGYTF.

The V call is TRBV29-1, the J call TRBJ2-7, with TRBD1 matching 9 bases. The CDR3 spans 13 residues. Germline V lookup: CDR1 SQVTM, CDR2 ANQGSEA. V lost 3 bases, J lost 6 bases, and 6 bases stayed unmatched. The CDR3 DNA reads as TGCAGCGTTGAGGGACAGGGTGGCCTCGAGCAGTACTTC. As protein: CSVEGQGGLEQYF.

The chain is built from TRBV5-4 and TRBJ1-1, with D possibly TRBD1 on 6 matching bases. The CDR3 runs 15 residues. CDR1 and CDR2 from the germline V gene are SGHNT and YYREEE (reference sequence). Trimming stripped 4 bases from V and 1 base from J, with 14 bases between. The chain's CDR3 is CASSISGARNTEAFF. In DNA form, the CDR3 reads TGTGCCAGCAGCATATCAGGGGCCAGGAACACTGAAGCTTTCTTT.

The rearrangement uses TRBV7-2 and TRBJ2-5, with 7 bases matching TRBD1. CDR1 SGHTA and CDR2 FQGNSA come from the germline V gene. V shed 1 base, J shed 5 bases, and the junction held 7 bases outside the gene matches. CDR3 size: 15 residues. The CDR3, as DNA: TGTGCCAGCAGCTTAGGAAACAGGGGCCGGGAGACCCAGTACTTC. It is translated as CASSLGNRGRETQYF.

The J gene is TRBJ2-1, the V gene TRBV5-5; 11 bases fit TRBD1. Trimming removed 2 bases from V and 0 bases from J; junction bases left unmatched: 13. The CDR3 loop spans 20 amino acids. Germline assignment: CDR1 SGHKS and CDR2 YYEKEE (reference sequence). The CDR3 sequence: CASSLLRTGGKWSSYNEQFF. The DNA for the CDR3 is TGTGCCAGCAGCTTATTAAGGACAGGGGGCAAGTGGAGCTCCTACAATGAGCAGTTCTTC.

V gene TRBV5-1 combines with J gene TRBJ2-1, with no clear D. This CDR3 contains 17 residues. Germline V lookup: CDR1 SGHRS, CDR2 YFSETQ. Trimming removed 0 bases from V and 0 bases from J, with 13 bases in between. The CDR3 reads CASSLGVVPSSYNEQFF. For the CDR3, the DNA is TGCGCCAGCAGCTTGGGGGTGGTCCCCTCCTCCTACAATGAGCAGTTCTTC.